This T cell receptor (beta chain) was documented in a study of PD-L1 blockade in urothelial cancer. V was trimmed by 3 bases and J by 3 bases, leaving 17 bases between them. Germline V CDR1 and CDR2: MNHNS, SASEGT. CDR3 length: 16 residues. Assay: immunoSEQ multiplex PCR; the TCRdb copy retains only in-frame clones and omits some. Seen here are about 84,000 clones, around 76% observed once, and the top ten hold around a tenth. This rearrangement joins TRBV6-1 to TRBJ1-1; D might be TRBD1 (6 bases). The receptor comes from a man in his 70s with urothelial cancer. Material: PBMCs, obtained around atezolizumab (anti-PD-L1) treatment. CDR3: CASSEGAGTTDTEAFF. The CDR3 DNA follows: TGTGCCAGCAGTGAGGGGGCCGGGACTACTGACACTGAAGCTTTCTTT.